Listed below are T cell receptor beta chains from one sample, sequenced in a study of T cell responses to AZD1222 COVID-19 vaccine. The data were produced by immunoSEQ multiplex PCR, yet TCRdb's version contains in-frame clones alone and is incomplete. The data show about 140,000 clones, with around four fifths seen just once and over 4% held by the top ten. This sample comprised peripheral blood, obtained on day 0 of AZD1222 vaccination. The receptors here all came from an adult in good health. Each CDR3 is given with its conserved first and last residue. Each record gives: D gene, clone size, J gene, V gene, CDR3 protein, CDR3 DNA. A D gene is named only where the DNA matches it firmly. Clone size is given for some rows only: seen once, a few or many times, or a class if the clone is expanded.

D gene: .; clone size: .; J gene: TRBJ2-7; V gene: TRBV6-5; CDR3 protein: CASTSNEQYF; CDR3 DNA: TGTGCCAGCACCTCGAACGAGCAGTACTTC
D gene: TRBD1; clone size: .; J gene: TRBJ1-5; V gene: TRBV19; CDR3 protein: CASHLPGQGVNQPQHF; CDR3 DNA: TGTGCCAGCCACCTGCCGGGACAGGGAGTCAATCAGCCCCAGCATTTT
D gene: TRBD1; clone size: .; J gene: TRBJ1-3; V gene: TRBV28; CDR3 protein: CASSIQGAGGNTIYF; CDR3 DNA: TGTGCCAGCAGTATCCAGGGGGCGGGTGGAAACACCATATATTTT
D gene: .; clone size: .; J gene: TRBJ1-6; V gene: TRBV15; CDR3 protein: CATSRNRENSPLHF; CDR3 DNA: TGTGCCACCAGCAGGAACAGGGAGAATTCACCCCTCCACTTT
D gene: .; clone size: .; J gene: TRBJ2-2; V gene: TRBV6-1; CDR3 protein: CASSEVPGELFF; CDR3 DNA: TGTGCCAGCAGTGAAGTGCCCGGGGAGCTGTTTTTT
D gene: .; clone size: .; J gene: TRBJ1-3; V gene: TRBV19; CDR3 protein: CASSITEPGNTIYF; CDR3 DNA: TGTGCCAGTAGTATTACGGAGCCTGGAAACACCATATATTTT
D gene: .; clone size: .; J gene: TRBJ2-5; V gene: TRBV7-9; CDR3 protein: CASSPPLETQYF; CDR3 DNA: TGTGCCAGCAGCCCTCCTTTAGAGACCCAGTACTTC
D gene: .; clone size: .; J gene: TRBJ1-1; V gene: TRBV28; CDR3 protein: CASSLGNTEAFF; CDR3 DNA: TGTGCCAGCAGTTTGGGGAACACTGAAGCTTTCTTT
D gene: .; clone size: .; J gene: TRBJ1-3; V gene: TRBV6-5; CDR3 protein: CASGRPGTGNTIYF; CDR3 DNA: TGTGCCAGCGGCCGTCCCGGGACGGGAAACACCATATATTTT
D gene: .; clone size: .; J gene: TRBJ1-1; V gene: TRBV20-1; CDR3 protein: CSARVRVEAFF; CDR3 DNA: TGCAGTGCTCGAGTCAGGGTTGAAGCTTTCTTT
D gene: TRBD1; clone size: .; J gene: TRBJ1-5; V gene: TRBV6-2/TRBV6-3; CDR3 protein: CASSYSLSIQGNSNQPQHF; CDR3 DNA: TGTGCCAGCAGTTACTCACTTAGTATACAGGGGAATAGCAATCAGCCCCAGCATTTT
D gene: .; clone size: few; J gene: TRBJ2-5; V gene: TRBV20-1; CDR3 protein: CSARAEETQYF; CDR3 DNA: TGCAGTGCTAGGGCAGAAGAGACCCAGTACTTC
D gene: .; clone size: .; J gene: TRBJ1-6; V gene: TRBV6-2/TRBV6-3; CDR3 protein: CASSYQQYNSPLHF; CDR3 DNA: TGTGCCAGCAGTTATCAACAGTATAATTCACCCCTCCACTTT
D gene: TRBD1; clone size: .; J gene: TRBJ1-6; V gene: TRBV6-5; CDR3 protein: CASSYAAGQGNSPLHF; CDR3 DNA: TGTGCCAGCAGTTACGCTGCCGGACAGGGAAATTCACCCCTCCACTTT
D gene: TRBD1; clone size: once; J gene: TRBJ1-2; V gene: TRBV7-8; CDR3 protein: CASSLGGQGGYGYTF; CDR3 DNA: TGTGCCAGCAGCTTAGGGGGACAGGGTGGCTATGGCTACACCTTC
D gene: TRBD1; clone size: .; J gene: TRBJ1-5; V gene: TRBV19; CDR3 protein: CASSNLTGQLNQPQHF; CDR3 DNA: TGTGCCAGTAGTAATCTTACGGGACAGCTAAATCAGCCCCAGCATTTT
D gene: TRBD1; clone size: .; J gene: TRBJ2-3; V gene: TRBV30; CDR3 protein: CAWTSRQGETDTQYF; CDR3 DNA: TGTGCCTGGACGAGTAGACAGGGGGAGACAGATACGCAGTATTTT
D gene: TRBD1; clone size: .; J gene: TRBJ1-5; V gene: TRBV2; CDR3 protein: CASSGQGNQPQHF; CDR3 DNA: TGTGCCAGCAGCGGACAGGGGAATCAGCCCCAGCATTTT
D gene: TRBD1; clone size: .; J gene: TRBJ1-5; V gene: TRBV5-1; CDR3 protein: CASSPGTDNQPQHF; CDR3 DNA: TGCGCCAGCAGCCCCGGGACAGACAATCAGCCCCAGCATTTT
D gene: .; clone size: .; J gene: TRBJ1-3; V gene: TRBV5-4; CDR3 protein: CASSLEWGRSSGNTIYF; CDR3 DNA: TGTGCCAGCAGCTTGGAGTGGGGGCGAAGCTCTGGAAACACCATATATTTT
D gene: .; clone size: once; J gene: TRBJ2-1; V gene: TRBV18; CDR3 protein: CASSPPGEYNEQFF; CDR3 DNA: TGTGCCAGCTCACCGCCAGGGGAGTACAATGAGCAGTTCTTC
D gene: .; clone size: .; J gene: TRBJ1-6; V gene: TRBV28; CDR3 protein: CASSRGGGGSNSPLHF; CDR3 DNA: TGTGCCAGCAGCCGGGGGGGTGGGGGCTCTAATTCACCCCTCCACTTT
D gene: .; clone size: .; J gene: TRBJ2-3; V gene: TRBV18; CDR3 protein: CASSPQQGWTDTQYF; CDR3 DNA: TGTGCCAGCTCACCCCAGCAGGGGTGGACAGATACGCAGTATTTT
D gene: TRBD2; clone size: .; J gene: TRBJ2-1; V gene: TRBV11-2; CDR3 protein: CASSQPGGAGYNEQFF; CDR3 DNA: TGTGCCAGCAGCCAGCCCGGGGGGGCCGGCTACAATGAGCAGTTCTTC
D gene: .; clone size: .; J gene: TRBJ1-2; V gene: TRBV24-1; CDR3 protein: CATSDGPYGYTF; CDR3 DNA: TGTGCCACCAGTGATGGGCCCTATGGCTACACCTTC
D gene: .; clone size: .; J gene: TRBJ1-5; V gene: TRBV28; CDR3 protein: CASSLAGVDYQPQHF; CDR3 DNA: TGTGCCAGCAGTTTAGCGGGGGTGGACTATCAGCCCCAGCATTTT
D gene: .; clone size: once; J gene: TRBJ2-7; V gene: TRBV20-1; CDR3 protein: CSASPTGYEQYF; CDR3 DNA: TGCAGTGCTAGTCCGACAGGATACGAGCAGTACTTC
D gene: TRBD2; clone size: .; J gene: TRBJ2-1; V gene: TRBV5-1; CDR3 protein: CASSLTSGGAGEQFF; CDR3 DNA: TGCGCCAGCAGCCTAACTAGCGGGGGGGCTGGTGAGCAGTTCTTC
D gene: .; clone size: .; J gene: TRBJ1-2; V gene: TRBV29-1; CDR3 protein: CSVVLEGDGYTF; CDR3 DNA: TGCAGCGTGGTGCTCGAGGGGGATGGCTACACCTTC